This T cell receptor beta chain was found in a study of identical twins. About this clonotype: The antigen is unknown.

The study, taken as a whole, reports: Monozygotic twins shared more out-of-frame TCR alpha than recombination models predicted.

Using its own MiXCR run on the 5' RACE reads, TCRdb lists one record per CDR3 protein. The table has some 730,000 distinct CDR3 sequences, about 20% seen once; the top ten hold 13%. The CDR3 extends over 15 amino acids. V lost 4 bases to trimming and J lost 3 bases, with 16 bases between them. CDR1 and CDR2 from the germline V gene are LNHNV and YYDKDF (reference sequence). The same specimen was also included in a second study, on T cells expressing NK-cell markers. Per that paper: T cells sorted in several experiments were restricted to alpha-beta TCR T cells by an anti-gamma-delta TCR antibody.

The TCR sequence derives from a woman aged 18-30 years in good health. The chain joins TRBV15 to TRBJ2-7, with D tentatively TRBD2 (7 bases). Sequenced material: PBMCs. The CDR3: CATSKGGTVNYEQYF. In nucleotides, the CDR3 is TGTGCCACCAGCAAGGGGGGGACCGTGAACTACGAGCAGTACTTC.